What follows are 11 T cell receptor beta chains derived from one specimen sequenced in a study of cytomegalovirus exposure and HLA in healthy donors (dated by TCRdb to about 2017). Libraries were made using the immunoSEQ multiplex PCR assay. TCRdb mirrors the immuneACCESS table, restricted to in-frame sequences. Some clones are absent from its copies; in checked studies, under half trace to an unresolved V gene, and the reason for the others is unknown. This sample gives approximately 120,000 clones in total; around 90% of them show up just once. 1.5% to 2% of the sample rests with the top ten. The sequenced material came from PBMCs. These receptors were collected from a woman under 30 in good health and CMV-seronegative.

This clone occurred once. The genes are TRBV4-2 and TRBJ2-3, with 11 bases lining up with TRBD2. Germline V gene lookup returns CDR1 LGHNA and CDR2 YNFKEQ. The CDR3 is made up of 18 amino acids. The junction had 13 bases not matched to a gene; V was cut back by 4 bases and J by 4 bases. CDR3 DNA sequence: TGTGCCAGCAGCCGGGAATCCACTAGCGGGGGTTCCCCAGATACGCAGTATTTT. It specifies CASSRESTSGGSPDTQYF.

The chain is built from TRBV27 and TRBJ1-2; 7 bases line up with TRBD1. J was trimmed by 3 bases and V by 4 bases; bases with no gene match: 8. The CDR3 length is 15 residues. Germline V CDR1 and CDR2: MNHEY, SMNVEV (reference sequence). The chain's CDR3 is CASSSGRGGDYGYTF. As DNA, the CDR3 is TGTGCCAGCAGTTCCGGGAGAGGGGGCGACTATGGCTACACCTTC.

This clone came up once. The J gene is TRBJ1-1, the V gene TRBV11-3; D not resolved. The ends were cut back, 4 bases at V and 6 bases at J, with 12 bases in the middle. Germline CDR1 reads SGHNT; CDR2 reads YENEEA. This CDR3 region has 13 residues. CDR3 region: CASSSSYRSEAFF. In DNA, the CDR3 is TGTGCCAGCAGCTCATCATATCGGTCTGAAGCTTTCTTT.

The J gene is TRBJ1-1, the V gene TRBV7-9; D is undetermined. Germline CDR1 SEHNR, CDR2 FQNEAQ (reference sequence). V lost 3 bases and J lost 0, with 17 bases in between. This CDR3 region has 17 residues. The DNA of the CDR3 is TGTGCCAGCAGCTTCCTATCAGGTGTCCACCTGAACACTGAAGCTTTCTTT. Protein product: CASSFLSGVHLNTEAFF.

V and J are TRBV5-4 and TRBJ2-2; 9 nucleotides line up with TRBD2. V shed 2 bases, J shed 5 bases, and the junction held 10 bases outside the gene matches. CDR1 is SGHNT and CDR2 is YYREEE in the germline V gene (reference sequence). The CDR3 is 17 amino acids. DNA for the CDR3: TGTGCCAGCAGCTTAATTAGCGGGGGTCCCAGAACCGGGGAGCTGTTTTTT. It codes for CASSLISGGPRTGELFF.

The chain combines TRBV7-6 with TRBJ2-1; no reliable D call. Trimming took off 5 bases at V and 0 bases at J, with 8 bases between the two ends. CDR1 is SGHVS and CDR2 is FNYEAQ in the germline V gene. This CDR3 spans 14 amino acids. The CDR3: CASSPKSSYNEQFF. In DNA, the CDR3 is TGTGCCAGCAGCCCAAAGAGCTCCTACAATGAGCAGTTCTTC. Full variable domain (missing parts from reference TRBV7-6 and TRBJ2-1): GAGVSQSPRYKVTKRGQDVALRCDPISGHVSLYWYRQALGQGPEFLTYFNYEAQQDKSGLPNDRFSAERPEGSISTLTIQRTEQRDSAMYRCASSPKSSYNEQFFGPGTRLTVL.

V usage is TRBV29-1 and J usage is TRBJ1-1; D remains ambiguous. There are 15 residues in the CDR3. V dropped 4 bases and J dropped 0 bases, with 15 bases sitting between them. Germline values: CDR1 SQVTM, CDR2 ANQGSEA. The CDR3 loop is CSVASGNTLNTEAFF. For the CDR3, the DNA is TGCAGCGTTGCCTCGGGAAACACCCTGAACACTGAAGCTTTCTTT.

CDR3: CASRSTGGHYEQYF. CDR3 DNA: TGTGCCAGCAGATCCACAGGGGGTCACTACGAGCAGTACTTC. The V gene is TRBV6-6, the J gene TRBJ2-7, with 8 bases lining up with TRBD1. Germline V gene data show CDR1 as MNHNY and CDR2 as SVGAGI (reference sequence). Losses at the gene ends were 6 bases for V and 3 bases for J; bases not matched to a gene: 7. The CDR3 is made up of 14 amino acids.

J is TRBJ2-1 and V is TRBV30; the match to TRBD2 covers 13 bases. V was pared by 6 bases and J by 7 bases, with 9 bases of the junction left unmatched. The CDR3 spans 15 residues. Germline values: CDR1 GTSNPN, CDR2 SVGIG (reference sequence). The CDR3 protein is CACSSTSGGRNEQFF. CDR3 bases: TGTGCCTGCTCCTCGACTAGCGGGGGGAGGAATGAGCAGTTCTTC.

This CDR3 is CASSLREGWVNEQFF. The CDR3 DNA reads TGTGCCAGCAGCTTAAGGGAGGGTTGGGTCAATGAGCAGTTCTTC. This chain joins TRBV7-8 and TRBJ2-1; 7 nucleotides line up with TRBD2. Germline V gene data show CDR1 as SGHVS and CDR2 as FQNEAQ. This CDR3 contains 15 residues. V was pared by 2 bases and J by 6 bases, with 7 bases of the junction left unmatched.

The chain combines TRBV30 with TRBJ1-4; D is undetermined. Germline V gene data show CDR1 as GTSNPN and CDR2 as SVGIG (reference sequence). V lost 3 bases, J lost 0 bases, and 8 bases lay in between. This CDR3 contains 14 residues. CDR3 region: CAWSPTATNEKLFF. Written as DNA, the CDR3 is TGTGCCTGGAGCCCCACGGCAACTAATGAAAAACTGTTTTTT.